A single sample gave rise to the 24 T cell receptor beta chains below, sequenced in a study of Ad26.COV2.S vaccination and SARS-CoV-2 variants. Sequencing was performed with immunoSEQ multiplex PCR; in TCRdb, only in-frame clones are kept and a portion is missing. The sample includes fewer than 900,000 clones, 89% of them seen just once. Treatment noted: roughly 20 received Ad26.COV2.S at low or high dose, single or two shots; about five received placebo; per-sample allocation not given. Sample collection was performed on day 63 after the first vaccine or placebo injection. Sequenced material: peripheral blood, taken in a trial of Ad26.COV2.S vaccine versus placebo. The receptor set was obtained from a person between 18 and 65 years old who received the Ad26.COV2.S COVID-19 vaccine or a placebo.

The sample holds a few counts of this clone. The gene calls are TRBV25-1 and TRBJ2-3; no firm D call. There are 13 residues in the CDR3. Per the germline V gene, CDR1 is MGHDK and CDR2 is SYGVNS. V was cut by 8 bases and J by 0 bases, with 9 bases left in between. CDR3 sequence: CASRLQSTDTQYF. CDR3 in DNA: TGTGCCAGCCGGCTACAGAGCACAGATACGCAGTATTTT. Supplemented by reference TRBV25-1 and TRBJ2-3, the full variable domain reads EADIYQTPRYLVIGTGKKITLECSQTMGHDKMYWYQQDPGMELHLIHYSYGVNSTEKGDLSSESTVSRIRTEHFPLTLESARPSHTSQYLCASRLQSTDTQYFGPGTRLTVL.

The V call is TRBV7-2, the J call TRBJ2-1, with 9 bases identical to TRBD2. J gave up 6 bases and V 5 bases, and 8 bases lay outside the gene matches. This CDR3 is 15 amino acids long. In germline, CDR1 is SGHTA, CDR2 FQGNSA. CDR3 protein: CASSTSSGETNEQFF. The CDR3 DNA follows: TGTGCCAGCAGCACCTCTAGCGGGGAGACCAATGAGCAGTTCTTC.

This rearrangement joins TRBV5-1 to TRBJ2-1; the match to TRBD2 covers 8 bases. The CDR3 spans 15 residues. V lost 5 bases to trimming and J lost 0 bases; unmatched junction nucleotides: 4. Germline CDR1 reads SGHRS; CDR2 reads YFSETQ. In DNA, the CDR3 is TGCGCCAGCAGACCGGGGGGGAACTCCTACAATGAGCAGTTCTTC. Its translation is CASRPGGNSYNEQFF.

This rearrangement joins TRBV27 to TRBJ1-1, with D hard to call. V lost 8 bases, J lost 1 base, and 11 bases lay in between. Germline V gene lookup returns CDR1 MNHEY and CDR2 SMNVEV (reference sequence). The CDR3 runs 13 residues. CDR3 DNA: TGTGCCAGCTCAAGTAGGGCGAACACTGAAGCTTTCTTT. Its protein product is CASSSRANTEAFF.

The CDR3 coding sequence is TGTGCCAGCAGCCGGGACTTCATGAACACTGAAGCTTTCTTT. Translation: CASSRDFMNTEAFF. The chain recombines TRBV5-6 with TRBJ1-1; D possibly corresponds to TRBD1 (5 bases). This CDR3 contains 14 residues. The germline gives CDR1 SGHDT, CDR2 YYEEEE. V was pared by 4 bases and J by 0 bases, with 10 bases between.

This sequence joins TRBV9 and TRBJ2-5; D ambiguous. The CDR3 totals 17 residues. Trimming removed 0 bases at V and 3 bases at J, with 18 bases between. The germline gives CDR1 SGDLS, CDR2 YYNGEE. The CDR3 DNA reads TGTGCCAGCAGCGTAGGTATAGTACAGAAGGGTGAAGAGACCCAGTACTTC. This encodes CASSVGIVQKGEETQYF.

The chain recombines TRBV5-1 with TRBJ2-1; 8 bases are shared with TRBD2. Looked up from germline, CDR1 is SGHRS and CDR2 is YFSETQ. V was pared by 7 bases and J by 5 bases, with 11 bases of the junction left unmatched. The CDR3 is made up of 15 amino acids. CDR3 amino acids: CASHGVLAGHNEQFF. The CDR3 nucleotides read TGCGCCAGCCATGGGGTTCTAGCGGGCCACAATGAGCAGTTCTTC.

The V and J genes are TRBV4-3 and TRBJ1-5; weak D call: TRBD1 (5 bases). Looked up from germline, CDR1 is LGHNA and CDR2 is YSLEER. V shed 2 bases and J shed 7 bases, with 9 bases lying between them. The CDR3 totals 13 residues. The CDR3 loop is CASSQLRDQPQHF. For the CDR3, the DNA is TGCGCCAGCAGCCAACTTAGGGACCAGCCCCAGCATTTT.

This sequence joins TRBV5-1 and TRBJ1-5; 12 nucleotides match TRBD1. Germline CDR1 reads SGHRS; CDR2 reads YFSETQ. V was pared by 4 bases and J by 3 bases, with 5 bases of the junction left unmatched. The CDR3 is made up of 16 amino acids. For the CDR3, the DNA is TGCGCCAGCAGCCATGGGACAGGGGGCTCCAATCAGCCCCAGCATTTT. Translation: CASSHGTGGSNQPQHF.

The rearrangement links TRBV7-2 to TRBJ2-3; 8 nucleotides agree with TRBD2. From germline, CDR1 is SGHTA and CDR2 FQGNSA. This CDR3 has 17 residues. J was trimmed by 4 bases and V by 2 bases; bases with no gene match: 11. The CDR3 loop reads CASSLRASGPIPDTQYF. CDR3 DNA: TGTGCCAGCAGCTTACGGGCTAGCGGGCCCATTCCAGATACGCAGTATTTT.

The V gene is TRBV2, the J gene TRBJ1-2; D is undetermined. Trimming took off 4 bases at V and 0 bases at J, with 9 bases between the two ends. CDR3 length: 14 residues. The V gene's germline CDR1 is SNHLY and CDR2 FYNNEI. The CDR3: CASSAGEANYGYTF. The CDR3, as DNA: TGTGCCAGCAGTGCCGGAGAAGCTAACTATGGCTACACCTTC.

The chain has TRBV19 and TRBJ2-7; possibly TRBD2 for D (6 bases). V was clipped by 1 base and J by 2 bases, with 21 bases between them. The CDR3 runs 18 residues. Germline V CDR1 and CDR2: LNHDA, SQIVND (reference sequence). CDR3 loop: CASSIVGSRGTEAYEQYF. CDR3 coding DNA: TGTGCCAGTAGTATAGTGGGGAGTCGCGGGACTGAGGCCTACGAGCAGTACTTC.

CDR3: CSVSTGGNSPLHF. The CDR3 DNA reads as TGCAGCGTCTCGACAGGGGGTAATTCACCCCTCCACTTT. The chain joins TRBV29-1 to TRBJ1-6, with 9 bases matching TRBD1. With 6 bases clipped from V and 6 bases from J, the junction kept 3 bases outside the gene matches. CDR3 length: 13 amino acids. CDR1 is SQVTM and CDR2 is ANQGSEA in the germline V gene.

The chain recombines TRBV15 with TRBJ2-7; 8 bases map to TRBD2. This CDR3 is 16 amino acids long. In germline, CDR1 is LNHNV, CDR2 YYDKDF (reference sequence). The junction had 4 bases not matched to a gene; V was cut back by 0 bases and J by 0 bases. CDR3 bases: TGTGCCACCAGCAGAGATACCGGGACTAGCTCCTACGAGCAGTACTTC. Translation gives CATSRDTGTSSYEQYF.

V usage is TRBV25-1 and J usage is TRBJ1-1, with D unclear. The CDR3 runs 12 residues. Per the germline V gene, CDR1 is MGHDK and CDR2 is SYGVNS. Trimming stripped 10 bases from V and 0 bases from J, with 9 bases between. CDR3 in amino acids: CATLALNTEAFF. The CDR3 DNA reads TGTGCCACCCTGGCTCTGAACACTGAAGCTTTCTTT.

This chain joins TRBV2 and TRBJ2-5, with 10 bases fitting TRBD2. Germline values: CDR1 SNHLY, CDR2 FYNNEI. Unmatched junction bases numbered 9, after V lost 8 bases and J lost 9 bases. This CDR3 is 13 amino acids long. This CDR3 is CASPSEREGSQYF. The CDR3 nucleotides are TGTGCCAGCCCTTCGGAGCGGGAGGGGTCCCAGTACTTC. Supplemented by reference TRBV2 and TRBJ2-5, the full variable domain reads EPEVTQTPSHQVTQMGQEVILRCVPISNHLYFYWYRQILGQKVEFLVSFYNNEISEKSEIFDDQFSVERPDGSNFTLKIRSTKLEDSAMYFCASPSEREGSQYFGPGTRLLVL.

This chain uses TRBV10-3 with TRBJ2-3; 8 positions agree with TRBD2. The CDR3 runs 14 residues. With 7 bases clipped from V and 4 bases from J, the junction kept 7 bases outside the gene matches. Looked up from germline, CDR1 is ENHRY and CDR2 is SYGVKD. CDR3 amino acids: CAITPGGLADTQYF. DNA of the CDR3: TGTGCCATCACCCCGGGGGGGCTGGCAGATACGCAGTATTTT.

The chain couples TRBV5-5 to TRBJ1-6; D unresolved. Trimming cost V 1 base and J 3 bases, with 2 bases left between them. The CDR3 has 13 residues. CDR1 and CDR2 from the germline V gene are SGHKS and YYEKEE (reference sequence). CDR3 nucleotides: TGTGCCAGCAGCTTGTACTATAATTCACCCCTCCACTTT. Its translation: CASSLYYNSPLHF.

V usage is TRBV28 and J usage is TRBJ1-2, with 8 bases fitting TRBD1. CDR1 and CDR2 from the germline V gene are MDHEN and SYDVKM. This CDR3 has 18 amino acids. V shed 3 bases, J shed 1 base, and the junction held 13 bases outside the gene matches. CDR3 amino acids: CASSLSGQGGASNYGYTF. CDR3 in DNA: TGTGCCAGCAGTTTGTCCGGACAGGGTGGTGCGAGTAACTATGGCTACACCTTC.

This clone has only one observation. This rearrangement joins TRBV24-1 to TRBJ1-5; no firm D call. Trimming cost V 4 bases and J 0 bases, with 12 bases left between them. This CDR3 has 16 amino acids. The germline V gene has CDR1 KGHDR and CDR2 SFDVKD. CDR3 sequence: CATSDLDGPSNQPQHF. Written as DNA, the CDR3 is TGTGCCACCAGTGACCTGGACGGCCCTAGCAATCAGCCCCAGCATTTT.

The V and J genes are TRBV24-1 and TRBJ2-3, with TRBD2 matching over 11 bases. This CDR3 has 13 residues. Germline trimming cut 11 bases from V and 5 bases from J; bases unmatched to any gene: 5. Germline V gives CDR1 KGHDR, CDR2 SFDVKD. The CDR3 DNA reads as TGTGCCATAGGGACTAGCGGAAAAGATACGCAGTATTTT. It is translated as CAIGTSGKDTQYF.

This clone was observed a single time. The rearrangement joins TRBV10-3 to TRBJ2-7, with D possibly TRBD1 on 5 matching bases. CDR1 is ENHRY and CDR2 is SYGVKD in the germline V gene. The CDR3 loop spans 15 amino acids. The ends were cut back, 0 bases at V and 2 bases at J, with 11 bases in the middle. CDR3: CAISESGRLPYEQYF. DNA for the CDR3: TGTGCCATCAGTGAGTCGGGGCGTCTACCCTACGAGCAGTACTTC.

The CDR3, as DNA: TGTGCCAGCAGTGAAGGGGTCAGGGAACGTAATTCACCCCTCCACTTT. Protein sequence: CASSEGVRERNSPLHF. V is TRBV6-1 and J is TRBJ1-6; D possibly corresponds to TRBD1 (5 bases). The germline CDR1 and CDR2 sequences are MNHNS and SASEGT. The CDR3 sequence is 16 residues long. V was clipped by 1 base and J by 6 bases, with 13 bases between them.

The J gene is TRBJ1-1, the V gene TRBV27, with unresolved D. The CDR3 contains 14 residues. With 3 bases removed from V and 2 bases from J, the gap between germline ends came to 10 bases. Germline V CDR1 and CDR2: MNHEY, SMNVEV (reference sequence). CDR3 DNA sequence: TGTGCCAGCAGTTTTAAACAGTTTAACACTGAAGCTTTCTTT. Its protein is CASSFKQFNTEAFF.